The 15 T cell receptor beta chains given below trace back to one sample, sequenced in a study of cytomegalovirus exposure and HLA in healthy donors. The data were produced by immunoSEQ multiplex PCR, yet TCRdb's version contains in-frame clones alone and is incomplete. Of some 180,000 clones listed, roughly 81% are singletons. Sequenced sample: PBMCs. The receptors derive from a young woman in good health and CMV-seronegative.

This chain joins TRBV29-1 and TRBJ2-7; 14 bases fit TRBD2. V shed 7 bases, J shed 6 bases, and the junction held 5 bases outside the gene matches. The CDR3 extends over 13 amino acids. The germline gives CDR1 SQVTM, CDR2 ANQGSEA. Here the CDR3 DNA reads TGCAGCGCCAAGACTAGCGGGAGGGCCGAGCAGTACTTC. Translation gives CSAKTSGRAEQYF.

The V and J genes are TRBV25-1 and TRBJ1-1, with D possibly matching TRBD1 (6 bases). The germline CDR1 and CDR2 sequences are MGHDK and SYGVNS. Between the trimmed V and J ends, which lost 5 bases and 4 bases, there was a span of 14 bases. This CDR3 has 14 residues. CDR3: CASSSTGLTTEAFF. CDR3 DNA sequence: TGTGCCAGCAGTAGTACAGGGTTGACCACTGAAGCTTTCTTT.

The CDR3 nucleotides read TGTGCCAGCAGTCCCGGGACAGCGAACACTGAAGCTTTCTTT. This gives the protein CASSPGTANTEAFF. This sequence joins TRBV6-6 and TRBJ1-1; 7 nucleotides line up with TRBD1. Germline assignment: CDR1 MNHNY and CDR2 SVGAGI (reference sequence). CDR3 length: 14 residues. Trimming at V came to 5 bases and at J to 1 base, leaving 4 bases not matched to a gene.

This chain uses TRBV5-1 with TRBJ2-1; TRBD1 aligns across 9 bases. J lost 2 bases, V lost 3 bases, and 3 bases had no gene match. CDR3 size: 15 residues. Germline CDR1 and CDR2: SGHRS and YFSETQ. The CDR3 DNA follows: TGCGCCAGCAGCTGGGGACAGGGTCCCTACAATGAGCAGTTCTTC. It specifies CASSWGQGPYNEQFF. Full variable domain (missing parts from reference TRBV5-1 and TRBJ2-1): KAGVTQTPRYLIKTRGQQVTLSCSPISGHRSVSWYQQTPGQGLQFLFEYFSETQRNKGNFPGRFSGRQFSNSRSEMNVSTLELGDSALYLCASSWGQGPYNEQFFGPGTRLTVL.

J is TRBJ2-7 and V is TRBV12-5; 10 positions agree with TRBD2. The CDR3 is 14 residues long. V trimming: 7 bases; J trimming: 2 bases; junction bases outside the gene matches: 5. CDR1 is LGHNT and CDR2 is FRNRAP in the germline V gene. CDR3 nucleotides: TGTGCTAGTGCTCGAAGCGGGGGGGCCTACGAGCAGTACTTC. This encodes CASARSGGAYEQYF.

This clone was detected many times. The chain couples TRBV2 to TRBJ2-7, with TRBD1 matching 9 bases. The CDR3 has 14 residues. With 2 bases clipped from V and 3 bases from J, the junction kept 2 bases outside the gene matches. Germline CDR1 SNHLY, CDR2 FYNNEI. CDR3 residues: CASSELGQGYEQYF. Here the CDR3 DNA reads TGTGCCAGCAGTGAACTGGGACAGGGCTACGAGCAGTACTTC.

The J gene is TRBJ2-2, the V gene TRBV6-6; D unclear. The CDR3 is made up of 13 amino acids. V was cut by 7 bases and J by 1 base, with 7 bases left in between. The V gene's germline CDR1 is MNHNY and CDR2 SVGAGI (reference sequence). CDR3 bases: TGTGCCAGCACCCCACTGAACACCGGGGAGCTGTTTTTT. Translating it yields CASTPLNTGELFF.

V usage is TRBV9 and J usage is TRBJ1-3, with D possibly being TRBD1 (5 bases). The germline V gene has CDR1 SGDLS and CDR2 YYNGEE. CDR3 length: 16 residues. The V gene lost 1 base and the J gene lost 1 base, with 12 bases spanning the gap. CDR3 in DNA: TGTGCCAGCAGCGTACTCGTCGGGGGGTCTGGAAACACCATATATTTT. Protein sequence: CASSVLVGGSGNTIYF.

The chain has TRBV7-9 and TRBJ2-2, with D perhaps matching TRBD1 (5 bases). Trimming pared 5 bases from V and 1 base from J, leaving 5 bases between. CDR1 and CDR2 (germline): SEHNR, FQNEAQ (reference sequence). The CDR3 sequence is 13 residues long. The CDR3 DNA follows: TGTGCCAGCAGCGACAGGAACACCGGGGAGCTGTTTTTT. Translated, it gives CASSDRNTGELFF.

The rearrangement links TRBV5-4 to TRBJ2-7; possibly TRBD1 for D (6 bases). Germline values: CDR1 SGHNT, CDR2 YYREEE (reference sequence). The CDR3 runs to 14 residues. Between the trimmed V and J ends, which lost 0 bases and 3 bases, there was a span of 10 bases. The CDR3 sequence: CASSLVPDSYEQYF. DNA for the CDR3: TGTGCCAGCAGCTTGGTTCCGGACAGCTACGAGCAGTACTTC.

The chain is built from TRBV29-1 and TRBJ2-6, with a weak D call TRBD2 (5 bases). Germline V gene sequence: CDR1 SQVTM, CDR2 ANQGSEA. The CDR3 contains 16 residues. Trimming removed 0 bases from V and 2 bases from J, with 11 bases in between. The CDR3 reads CSVEDLSGAGANVLTF. CDR3 bases: TGCAGCGTTGAAGATCTGTCCGGGGCTGGGGCCAACGTCCTGACTTTC.

The chain couples TRBV30 to TRBJ1-2; D might be TRBD1 (5 bases). The CDR3 is made up of 13 amino acids. Trimming pared 1 base from V and 8 bases from J, leaving 14 bases between. Germline CDR1 GTSNPN, CDR2 SVGIG (reference sequence). CDR3 nucleotides: TGTGCCTGGAGTGCTCAGGGTCCGCGAGGCTACACCTTC. This gives the protein CAWSAQGPRGYTF. Full variable domain (missing parts from reference TRBV30 and TRBJ1-2): SQTIHQWPATLVQPVGSPLSLECTVEGTSNPNLYWYRQAAGRGLQLLFYSVGIGQISSEVPQNLSASRPQDRQFILSSKKLLLSDSGFYLCAWSAQGPRGYTFGSGTRLTVV.

This clone occurred once. This rearrangement joins TRBV23-1 to TRBJ2-1; TRBD1 is a possible D gene (5 bases). TRBV23-1 is labeled an ORF, and its function is uncertain. The V gene lost 2 bases and the J gene lost 5 bases, with 16 bases spanning the gap. The CDR3 has 16 residues. This CDR3 is CASSQKRQFGHNEQFF. DNA for the CDR3: TGCGCCAGCAGTCAAAAGAGACAGTTCGGCCACAATGAGCAGTTCTTC.

The chain couples TRBV10-1 to TRBJ2-2, with a possible D match to TRBD1 (5 bases). Trimming took off 2 bases at V and 6 bases at J, with 7 bases between the two ends. CDR3 length: 13 amino acids. CDR1 WNHNN and CDR2 SYGVQD come from the germline V gene (reference sequence). The CDR3 protein is CASSERGSGELFF. The CDR3 DNA reads as TGCGCCAGCAGTGAGAGGGGATCCGGGGAGCTGTTTTTT.

Of note for this clone: At one end, the junction sequence differs from germline, possibly due to a read error. CDR3 protein: CASGRTSGGAKTGELFF. The DNA of the CDR3 is TGCGCCAGCGGGAGAACTAGCGGGGGAGCGAAAACCGGGGAGCTGTTTTTT. The chain is built from TRBV5-1 and TRBJ2-2; 11 bases match TRBD2. The CDR3 loop spans 17 amino acids. Germline V gene sequence: CDR1 SGHRS, CDR2 YFSETQ.